What follows are 8 T cell receptor beta chains derived from one specimen sequenced in a study of shared clonotypes between healthy human individuals. Here immunoSEQ multiplex PCR was the method, and the copy in TCRdb shows in-frame clones only, minus some. The sample has 2.3 million or so clones; over 90% are singletons. Sequenced: naive CD4+ T cells from PBMCs. Indicated subset: CD45RA+ positively selected. The receptor set was obtained from a man younger than 35 in good health. Some clones in this sample may be carry-over from other donors' samples.

This chain connects TRBV7-2 to TRBJ2-4; TRBD1 matches 7 bases. Germline assignment: CDR1 SGHTA and CDR2 FQGNSA. This CDR3 comprises 15 residues. The V and J ends lost 5 bases and 7 bases, in that order; junction bases with no gene match: 11. CDR3 DNA: TGTGCCAGCAGCGCAGCGACAGGGATCCAGAACATTCAGTACTTC. Protein: CASSAATGIQNIQYF.

The chain employs TRBV10-2 and TRBJ1-5, with TRBD1 as a possible D gene (5 bases). The ends were cut back, 8 bases at V and 7 bases at J, with 18 bases in the middle. The germline V gene encodes CDR1 WSHSY and CDR2 SAAADI. The CDR3 totals 14 residues. The CDR3 reads CASCPVGGMQPQHF. CDR3 nucleotides: TGCGCCAGCTGCCCTGTCGGGGGGATGCAGCCCCAGCATTTT.

V is TRBV7-9 and J is TRBJ2-6; D uncertain. This CDR3 spans 16 amino acids. The germline V and J ends were trimmed by 6 bases and 0 bases, with 12 bases remaining between them. Germline V gene lookup returns CDR1 SEHNR and CDR2 FQNEAQ (reference sequence). This chain's CDR3 is CASSFGRSSGANVLTF. The DNA for the CDR3 is TGTGCCAGCAGTTTTGGACGGTCCTCTGGGGCCAACGTCCTGACTTTC.

With respect to this clone: The same CDR3 is also encoded by other DNA sequences in this sample. This chain joins TRBV5-1 and TRBJ2-1, with a tentative D call TRBD1 (6 bases). The CDR3 is 16 residues long. Trimming stripped 3 bases from V and 0 bases from J, with 13 bases between. The germline gives CDR1 SGHRS, CDR2 YFSETQ. Here the CDR3 reads CASSWAGTSSYNEQFF. CDR3 DNA: TGCGCCAGCAGCTGGGCCGGGACAAGCTCCTACAATGAGCAGTTCTTC.

The chain is built from TRBV29-1 and TRBJ2-3, with TRBD1 identical over 8 bases. The CDR3 runs to 13 residues. The V gene's germline CDR1 is SQVTM and CDR2 ANQGSEA. Trimming took 8 bases from V and 3 from J; bases not matched to a gene: 7. The CDR3 here is CSLRGQVTDTQYF. DNA for the CDR3: TGCAGCCTCCGGGGACAGGTAACAGATACGCAGTATTTT.

J is TRBJ1-4 and V is TRBV4-1; TRBD1 agrees at 7 bases. CDR3 length: 16 residues. CDR1 and CDR2 (germline): MGHRA, YSYEKL. Unmatched junction bases numbered 8, after V lost 3 bases and J lost 4 bases. The CDR3 region is CASSHVRTGGNEKLFF. The CDR3 DNA sequence: TGCGCCAGCAGCCACGTGCGGACAGGTGGTAATGAAAAACTGTTTTTT.

Turning to this clone: Other DNA sequences in this specimen translate into the identical CDR3. This rearrangement joins TRBV30 to TRBJ2-5, with D possibly being TRBD2 (6 bases). From germline, CDR1 is GTSNPN and CDR2 SVGIG (reference sequence). V gave up 2 bases and J gave up 5 bases, with 6 bases separating them. CDR3 length: 11 residues. This chain's CDR3 is CAWSSGETQYF. In DNA form, the CDR3 reads TGTGCCTGGAGTAGCGGGGAGACCCAGTACTTC.

The rearrangement joins TRBV2 to TRBJ2-7; possibly TRBD1 or TRBD2 for D (7 bases each). Germline V CDR1 and CDR2: SNHLY, FYNNEI. V lost 7 bases to trimming and J lost 4 bases, with 20 bases between them. This CDR3 region has 15 residues. The CDR3 reads CASNLEQGRDYEQYF. In DNA, the CDR3 is TGTGCCAGCAATTTGGAACAGGGGAGGGATTACGAGCAGTACTTC.